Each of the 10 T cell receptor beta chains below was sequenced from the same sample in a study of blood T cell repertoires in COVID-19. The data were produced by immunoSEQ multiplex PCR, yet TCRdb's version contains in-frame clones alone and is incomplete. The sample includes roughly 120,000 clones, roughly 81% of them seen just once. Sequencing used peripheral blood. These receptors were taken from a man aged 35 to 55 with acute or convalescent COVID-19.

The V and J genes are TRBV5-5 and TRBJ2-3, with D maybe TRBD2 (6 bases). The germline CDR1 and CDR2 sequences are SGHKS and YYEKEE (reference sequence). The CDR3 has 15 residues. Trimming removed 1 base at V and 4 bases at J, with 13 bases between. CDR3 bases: TGTGCCAGCAGCTTGCCCCCGGGCGGGGCAGATACGCAGTATTTT. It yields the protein CASSLPPGGADTQYF. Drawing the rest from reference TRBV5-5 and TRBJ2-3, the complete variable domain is DAGVTQSPTHLIKTRGQQVTLRCSPISGHKSVSWYQQVLGQGPQFIFQYYEKEERGRGNFPDRFSARQFPNYSSELNVNALLLGDSALYLCASSLPPGGADTQYFGPGTRLTVL.

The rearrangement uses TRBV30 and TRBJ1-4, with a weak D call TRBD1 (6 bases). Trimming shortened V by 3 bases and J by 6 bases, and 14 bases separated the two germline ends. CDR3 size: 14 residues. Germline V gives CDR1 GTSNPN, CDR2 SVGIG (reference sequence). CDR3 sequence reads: CAWRGQGLDEKLFF. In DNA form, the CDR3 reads TGTGCCTGGAGAGGGCAGGGGTTGGATGAAAAACTGTTTTTT.

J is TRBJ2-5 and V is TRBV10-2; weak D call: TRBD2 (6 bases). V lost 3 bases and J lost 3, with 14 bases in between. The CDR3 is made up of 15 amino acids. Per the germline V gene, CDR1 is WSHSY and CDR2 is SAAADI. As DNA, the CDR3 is TGCGCCAGCAGTGATTATCAAGCGGGTAAAGAGACCCAGTACTTC. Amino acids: CASSDYQAGKETQYF.

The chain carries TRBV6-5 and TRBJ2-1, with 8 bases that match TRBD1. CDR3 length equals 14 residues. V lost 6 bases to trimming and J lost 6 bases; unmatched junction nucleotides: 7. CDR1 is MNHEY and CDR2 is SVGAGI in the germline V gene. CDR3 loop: CASSLRQGPNEQFF. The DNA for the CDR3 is TGTGCCAGCAGCCTTAGACAGGGGCCCAATGAGCAGTTCTTC.

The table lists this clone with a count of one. CDR3 DNA: TGTGCCAGCAGGGAGGGAACGTACACTGAAGCTTTCTTT. Its translation is CASREGTYTEAFF. The V gene is TRBV2, the J gene TRBJ1-1; D call uncertain. The V end was cut by 6 bases, the J end by 3 bases, with 11 bases between. The CDR3 runs to 13 residues. Germline V gene sequence: CDR1 SNHLY, CDR2 FYNNEI.

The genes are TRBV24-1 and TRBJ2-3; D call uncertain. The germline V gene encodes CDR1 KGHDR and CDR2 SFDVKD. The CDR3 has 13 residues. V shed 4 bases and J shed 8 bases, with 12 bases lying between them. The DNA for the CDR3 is TGTGCCACCAGTGAGGGCCCCATGCCTACGCAGTATTTT. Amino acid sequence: CATSEGPMPTQYF.

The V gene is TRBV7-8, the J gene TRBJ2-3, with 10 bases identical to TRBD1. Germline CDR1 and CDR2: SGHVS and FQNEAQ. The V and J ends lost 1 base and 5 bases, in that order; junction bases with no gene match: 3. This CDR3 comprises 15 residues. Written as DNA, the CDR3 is TGTGCCAGCAGCTTAGGGGGACAGGGGATAGATACGCAGTATTTT. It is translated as CASSLGGQGIDTQYF.

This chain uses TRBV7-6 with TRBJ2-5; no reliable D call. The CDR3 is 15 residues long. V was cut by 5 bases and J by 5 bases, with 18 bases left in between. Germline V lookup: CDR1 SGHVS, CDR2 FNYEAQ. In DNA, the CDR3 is TGTGCCAGCAGCCGCCGGGTCACCTTTGTGGAGACCCAGTACTTC. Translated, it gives CASSRRVTFVETQYF.

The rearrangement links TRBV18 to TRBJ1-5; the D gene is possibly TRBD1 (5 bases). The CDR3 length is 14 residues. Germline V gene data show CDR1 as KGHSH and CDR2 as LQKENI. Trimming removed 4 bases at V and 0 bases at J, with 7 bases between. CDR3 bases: TGTGCCAGCTCACAACAGGATAGCAATCAGCCCCAGCATTTT. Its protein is CASSQQDSNQPQHF. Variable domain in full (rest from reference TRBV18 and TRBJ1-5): NAGVMQNPRHLVRRRGQEARLRCSPMKGHSHVYWYRQLPEEGLKFMVYLQKENIIDESGMPKERFSAEFPKEGPSILRIQQVVRGDSAAYFCASSQQDSNQPQHFGDGTRLSIL.

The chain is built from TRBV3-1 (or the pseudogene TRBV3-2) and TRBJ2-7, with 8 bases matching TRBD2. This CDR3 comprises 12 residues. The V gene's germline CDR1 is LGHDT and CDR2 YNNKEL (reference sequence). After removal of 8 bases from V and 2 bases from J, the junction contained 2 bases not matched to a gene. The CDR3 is CASSGLAYEQYF. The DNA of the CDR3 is TGTGCCAGCTCGGGACTAGCCTACGAGCAGTACTTC.